The sequence of this TCR beta chain was determined in a study of blood T cell repertoires in COVID-19. This study enrolled people aged roughly 18 to 89 from 24 US geographic areas. Each recovered donor of Cohort 3 presented with two negative PCRs, clearance, or symptom resolution. Using immunoSEQ multiplex PCR, the repertoire was profiled, and TCRdb retains in-frame clones only, with some absent. The sample shows approximately 200,000 clones, around 81% of them seen only once. Per germline, CDR1 SGHDT and CDR2 YYEEEE. The CDR3 length is 15 residues. Trimming removed 1 base from V and 5 bases from J, with 15 bases in between.

Sample: PBMCs or T cells enriched from blood (not recorded which). V is TRBV5-6 and J is TRBJ1-2; weak D call: TRBD1 (6 bases). This TCR derives from a man aged 40-49 years who had recovered from COVID-19. The CDR3 sequence is CASSLIPGDGYGYTF. CDR3 sequence (DNA): TGTGCCAGCAGCTTGATCCCAGGGGATGGATATGGCTACACCTTC.